The 26 T cell receptor beta chains below were found in one sample sequenced in a study of CD8 T cells in ankylosing spondylitis. TCRdb called the 5' RACE reads again in MiXCR, with one record for every CDR3 protein. The sample has some 250,000 distinct CDR3 sequences, roughly 10% seen once. Sequenced: blood, either unsorted or a sorted T cell fraction (not recorded which). The receptors derive from a male donor with ankylosing spondylitis or in good health (not recorded which).

The chain combines TRBV2 with TRBJ2-1; TRBD2 aligns across 7 bases. Germline loops: CDR1 SNHLY, CDR2 FYNNEI. J gave up 5 bases and V 3 bases, and 28 bases lay outside the gene matches. This CDR3 is built from 22 residues. CDR3 in DNA: TGTGCCAGCAGTGATGACTCCGTCCTAGCGGAGGAAGCCGACCCGGAAGACAATGAGCAGTTCTTC. Its protein is CASSDDSVLAEEADPEDNEQFF.

V usage is TRBV24-1 and J usage is TRBJ1-2; D is uncertain. Per the germline V gene, CDR1 is KGHDR and CDR2 is SFDVKD. Trimming took off 5 bases at V and 4 bases at J, with 10 bases between the two ends. This CDR3 spans 13 amino acids. The CDR3 DNA is TGTGCCACCAGTGGGGCAGACTTCTATGGCTACACCTTC. This encodes CATSGADFYGYTF.

This clonotype was picked up a small number of times. The V and J genes are TRBV13 and TRBJ1-4; maybe TRBD1 (5 bases). Trimming stripped 5 bases from V and 7 bases from J, with 11 bases between. This CDR3 contains 13 residues. CDR1 PRHDT and CDR2 FYEKMQ come from the germline V gene (reference sequence). The CDR3 DNA sequence: TGTGCCAGCAGCCCCCGACAGTCTGAAAAACTGTTTTTT. Residues: CASSPRQSEKLFF.

This clonotype was counted at least ten times. V usage is TRBV5-1 and J usage is TRBJ2-1, with 7 bases aligning to TRBD2. This CDR3 is built from 15 residues. In germline, CDR1 is SGHRS, CDR2 YFSETQ. With 0 bases clipped from V and 8 bases from J, the junction kept 8 bases outside the gene matches. The CDR3 protein is CASSLELREFDEQFF. The CDR3 region has the DNA TGCGCCAGCAGCTTGGAGTTGCGGGAGTTCGATGAGCAGTTCTTC.

The rearrangement uses TRBV15 and TRBJ2-7; no reliable D call. V was shortened by 0 bases and J by 6 bases, with 6 bases between the two germline ends. Per germline, CDR1 LNHNV and CDR2 YYDKDF (reference sequence). This CDR3 spans 12 amino acids. In DNA form, the CDR3 reads TGTGCCACCAGCAGAGATTTTGCCGAGCAGTACTTC. Translation: CATSRDFAEQYF.

The V gene is TRBV29-1, the J gene TRBJ1-1, with D unresolved. Germline V CDR1 and CDR2: SQVTM, ANQGSEA. There are 13 residues in the CDR3. Trimming left V 4 bases short and J 0 bases short, with 9 bases between. The CDR3 loop reads CSVVVVMNTEAFF. The CDR3 DNA sequence: TGCAGCGTTGTGGTAGTAATGAACACTGAAGCTTTCTTT.

Note on this clonotype: A junction boundary mismatches the germline segment, possibly from a read error. The rearrangement joins TRBV3-1 to TRBJ2-3; TRBD2 agrees at 15 bases. The length of the CDR3 is 19 residues. CDR1 is LGHDT and CDR2 is YNNKEL in the germline V gene (reference sequence). The CDR3 region is CTSSRLGLAGGPGADTQYF. CDR3 coding DNA: TGTACCAGCAGCCGCCTTGGACTAGCGGGGGGGCCAGGAGCAGATACGCAGTATTTT.

This clonotype has ten or more counts. The rearrangement uses TRBV20-1 and TRBJ2-1; 9 bases line up with TRBD2. The CDR3 length is 14 residues. Losses at the gene ends were 3 bases for V and 2 bases for J; bases not matched to a gene: 2. The germline gives CDR1 DFQATT, CDR2 SNEGSKA (reference sequence). The CDR3 loop is CSARTSGAYNEQFF. The CDR3 DNA is TGCAGTGCTAGGACTAGCGGAGCCTACAATGAGCAGTTCTTC.

In its sample, this clonotype was seen many times. V usage is TRBV29-1 and J usage is TRBJ2-4, with 7 bases fitting TRBD1. The junction had 4 bases not matched to a gene; V was cut back by 3 bases and J by 2 bases. The CDR3 consists of 14 residues. CDR1 SQVTM and CDR2 ANQGSEA come from the germline V gene. The CDR3 nucleotides read TGCAGCGTTGAGGAGACAGGGACCAAAAACATTCAGTACTTC. Its protein is CSVEETGTKNIQYF.

This clonotype was observed a handful of times. The chain uses TRBV7-9 and TRBJ2-1, with D unresolved. The CDR3 is made up of 16 amino acids. V was clipped by 1 base and J by 0 bases, with 10 bases between them. Looked up from germline, CDR1 is SEHNR and CDR2 is FQNEAQ (reference sequence). CDR3 in amino acids: CASSLGRFSSYNEQFF. CDR3 DNA: TGTGCCAGCAGCTTAGGTCGGTTCAGCTCCTACAATGAGCAGTTCTTC.

This clonotype was counted a few times. This sequence joins TRBV16 and TRBJ1-2; D perhaps matches TRBD1 (5 bases). Trimming shortened V by 0 bases and J by 4 bases, and 12 bases separated the two germline ends. The germline V gene encodes CDR1 KGHSY and CDR2 FQNENV. The length of the CDR3 is 15 residues. In nucleotides, the CDR3 is TGTGCCAGCAGCCAATCGGTGGGACTGCTCTATGGCTACACCTTC. This gives the protein CASSQSVGLLYGYTF.

This clonotype was detected many times. V is TRBV6-5 and J is TRBJ1-3, with D possibly matching TRBD1 (5 bases). Trimming removed 4 bases at V and 3 bases at J, with 13 bases between. This CDR3 contains 15 residues. Germline lookup yields CDR1 MNHEY and CDR2 SVGAGI. CDR3: CASSWGPVIGNTIYF. CDR3 nucleotide sequence: TGTGCCAGCAGTTGGGGACCGGTTATTGGAAACACCATATATTTT.

In this sample, this clonotype turned up many times. The CDR3 bases are TGCAGTGCTAGTATCGGGGTAGCGGGCAGCACAGATACGCAGTATTTT. This codes for CSASIGVAGSTDTQYF. The chain has TRBV20-1 and TRBJ2-3, with 7 bases lining up with TRBD2. The ends lost 3 bases at V and 0 bases at J; junction bases unmatched: 9. Looked up from germline, CDR1 is DFQATT and CDR2 is SNEGSKA (reference sequence). This CDR3 has 16 amino acids.

This clonotype showed up many times. The CDR3 DNA is TGCAGCGTTGAAGCCTATCAAGCTTTCTTT. Its protein is CSVEAYQAFF. The J gene is TRBJ1-1, the V gene TRBV29-1; D gene ambiguous. This CDR3 contains 10 residues. V lost 1 base and J lost 9, with 6 bases in between. The germline V gene encodes CDR1 SQVTM and CDR2 ANQGSEA. Using reference TRBV29-1 and TRBJ1-1 for the parts outside the CDR3, the full variable domain is SAVISQKPSRDICQRGTSLTIQCQVDSQVTMMFWYRQQPGQSLTLIATANQGSEATYESGFVIDKFPISRPNLTFSTLTVSNMSPEDSSIYLCSVEAYQAFFGQGTRLTVV.

This clonotype was picked up many times. The CDR3 bases are TGTGCCACCAGCAGAGATTTACAGGGCCGAGGAGCTTTCTTT. This translates into CATSRDLQGRGAFF. The chain couples TRBV15 to TRBJ1-1, with D perhaps matching TRBD1 (6 bases). The CDR3 contains 14 residues. Germline loops: CDR1 LNHNV, CDR2 YYDKDF (reference sequence). Trimming took off 0 bases at V and 10 bases at J, with 15 bases between the two ends.

In its sample, this clonotype was seen a few times. This chain connects TRBV27 to TRBJ2-7; 8 positions agree with TRBD2. Germline V gene data show CDR1 as MNHEY and CDR2 as SMNVEV (reference sequence). The CDR3 loop spans 16 amino acids. V lost 3 bases, J lost 2 bases, and 9 bases stayed unmatched. The CDR3 nucleotides read TGTGCCAGCAGTTTTGGGCGACTAGCGTATACCTACGAGCAGTACTTC. Amino acids: CASSFGRLAYTYEQYF.

This clonotype came up many times. The chain recombines TRBV5-1 with TRBJ2-6; D gene unclear. The CDR3 totals 14 residues. In germline, CDR1 is SGHRS, CDR2 YFSETQ. The ends were cut back, 4 bases at V and 8 bases at J, with 13 bases in the middle. CDR3 sequence reads: CASSPDLSPNVLTF. CDR3 coding DNA: TGCGCCAGCAGCCCCGACCTGTCGCCCAACGTCCTGACTTTC.

This clonotype was observed many times. J is TRBJ1-5 and V is TRBV24-1, with a tentative D call TRBD1 (5 bases). V lost 4 bases to trimming and J lost 5 bases, with 11 bases between them. The germline V gene encodes CDR1 KGHDR and CDR2 SFDVKD. This CDR3 contains 14 residues. DNA for the CDR3: TGTGCCACCAGTGAGAGGACATCCTATCAGCCCCAGCATTTT. The encoded protein is CATSERTSYQPQHF.

This sequence joins TRBV5-1 and TRBJ2-2; D might be TRBD1 (6 bases). This CDR3 contains 15 residues. V lost 4 bases to trimming and J lost 2 bases, with 12 bases between them. The germline V gene encodes CDR1 SGHRS and CDR2 YFSETQ. The CDR3 bases are TGCGCCAGCAGCCAGAAACAGGGAAACACCGGGGAGCTGTTTTTT. Translated: CASSQKQGNTGELFF.

This clonotype was recorded many times. The chain is built from TRBV6-1 and TRBJ1-2; D ambiguous. The germline V gene encodes CDR1 MNHNS and CDR2 SASEGT. This CDR3 contains 13 residues. With 6 bases removed from V and 5 bases from J, the gap between germline ends came to 13 bases. The CDR3 here is CASRRSGDYGYTF. CDR3 DNA: TGTGCCAGCAGGAGGTCCGGCGATTATGGCTACACCTTC.

The J gene is TRBJ1-5, the V gene TRBV21-1. TRBV21-1 counts as a pseudogene. This CDR3 region has 15 residues. The DNA for the CDR3 is TGTGCCAGCAGCGCTCGATGGGAACACAACCAGCCCCAGCATTTT. This codes for CASSARWEHNQPQHF.

This clonotype was recorded at least ten times. The chain couples TRBV24-1 to TRBJ2-1, with D hard to call. V was clipped by 8 bases and J by 4 bases, with 5 bases between them. Germline CDR1 reads KGHDR; CDR2 reads SFDVKD. The CDR3 contains 11 residues. CDR3 nucleotide sequence: TGTGCCACCATGCGGTACAATGAGCAGTTCTTC. Translating gives CATMRYNEQFF.

Regarding this clonotype: One base away lies a much larger clone, so this may be a sequencing read error. The V call is TRBV10-3, the J call TRBJ1-1, with TRBD1 identical over 7 bases. The CDR3 spans 14 residues. From germline, CDR1 is ENHRY and CDR2 SYGVKD. The CDR3 loop reads CAIRETGPNTVAFF. The CDR3 bases are TGTGCCATCAGAGAGACAGGGCCGAACACTGTAGCTTTCTTT.

This chain links TRBV5-1 with TRBJ2-7, with TRBD2 matching 7 bases. Trimming took 7 bases from V and 3 from J; bases not matched to a gene: 10. This CDR3 spans 14 amino acids. Germline assignment: CDR1 SGHRS and CDR2 YFSETQ. This chain's CDR3 is CASQVGGTIYEQYF. CDR3 DNA sequence: TGCGCCAGCCAAGTAGGCGGGACTATCTACGAGCAGTACTTC.

This clonotype was observed many times. This sequence joins TRBV6-4 and TRBJ2-1; D is unresolved. CDR3 length equals 16 residues. Between the trimmed V and J ends, which lost 3 bases and 0 bases, there was a span of 12 bases. The germline gives CDR1 MRHNA, CDR2 SNTAGT. CDR3 sequence: CASSDNTLSSYNEQFF. The CDR3 DNA is TGTGCCAGCAGTGATAACACGTTAAGCTCCTACAATGAGCAGTTCTTC.

Ten or more counts support this clonotype. The rearrangement uses TRBV12-3 or TRBV12-4 and TRBJ2-2; D is unresolved. With 11 bases removed from V and 0 bases from J, the gap between germline ends came to 16 bases. The CDR3 loop spans 15 amino acids. CDR3 loop: CAGSRSQSNTGELFF. DNA of the CDR3: TGTGCCGGATCAAGGTCCCAATCGAACACCGGGGAGCTGTTTTTT.